This T cell receptor beta chain was profiled in a study of blood T cell repertoires in COVID-19. Overall study: Some COVID-19 samples were acute and others convalescent; all came from the United States, Italy and Spain.

Germline lookup yields CDR1 SQVTM and CDR2 ANQGSEA. The length of the CDR3 is 14 residues. V lost 7 bases, J lost 2 bases, and 6 bases stayed unmatched. Produced via immunoSEQ multiplex PCR; TCRdb's table is partial and in-frame only. The sample lists 110,000 or so clones; 65% to 80% were seen once. The sequencing input was peripheral blood. The source of this sequence is a man aged 45-60 years with acute or convalescent COVID-19. The rearrangement joins TRBV29-1 to TRBJ2-1; 9 nucleotides agree with TRBD2. The CDR3 DNA follows: TGCAGCGCCCGAGCGGGAGGTACCTACAATGAGCAGTTCTTC. This encodes CSARAGGTYNEQFF.